This TCR beta chain appears in the sequencing data of a study of spatial heterogeneity in lung cancer. The CDR3 length is 17 residues. Losses at the gene ends were 4 bases for V and 3 bases for J; bases not matched to a gene: 12. Germline V gene data show CDR1 as LNHDA and CDR2 as SQIVND (reference sequence). TCR cDNA molecules were tagged individually, and each one carried a unique molecular identifier. TCRdb reprocessed the 5' RACE reads with MiXCR, giving one entry per CDR3 protein. The sample shows under 45,000 distinct CDR3 sequences, about 7.9% of them seen only once. This sample's time point: blood at routine non-recurrence follow-up after resection. Researchers sequenced whole RNA taken from tumor, nontumor lung or frozen PBMC without sorting.

The receptor was isolated from a male donor with early-stage non-small cell lung cancer. The sequencing here drew on PBMCs, taken at follow-up. This rearrangement joins TRBV19 to TRBJ1-5, with 7 bases lining up with TRBD1. The CDR3 sequence is CASSTGTARANNQPQHF. CDR3 nucleotides: TGTGCCAGTAGTACTGGGACAGCCCGAGCCAACAATCAGCCCCAGCATTTT. Based on the CDR3 plus reference TRBV19 and TRBJ1-5, the full variable domain is DGGITQSPKYLFRKEGQNVTLSCEQNLNHDAMYWYRQDPGQGLRLIYYSQIVNDFQKGDIAEGYSVSREKKESFPLTVTSAQKNPTAFYLCASSTGTARANNQPQHFGDGTRLSIL.